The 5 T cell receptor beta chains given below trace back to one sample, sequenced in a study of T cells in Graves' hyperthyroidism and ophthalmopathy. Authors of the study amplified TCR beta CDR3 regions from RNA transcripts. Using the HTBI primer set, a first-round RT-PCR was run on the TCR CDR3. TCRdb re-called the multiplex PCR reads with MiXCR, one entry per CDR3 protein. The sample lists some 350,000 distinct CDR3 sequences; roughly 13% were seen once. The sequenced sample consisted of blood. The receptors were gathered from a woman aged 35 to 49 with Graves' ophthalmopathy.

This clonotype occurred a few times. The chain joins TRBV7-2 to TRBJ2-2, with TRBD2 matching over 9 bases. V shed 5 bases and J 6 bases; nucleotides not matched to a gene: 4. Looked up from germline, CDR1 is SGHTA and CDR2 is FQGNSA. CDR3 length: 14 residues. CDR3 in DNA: TGTGCCAGCAGCCGGCTAGCGGGGTCCGGGGAGCTGTTTTTT. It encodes CASSRLAGSGELFF.

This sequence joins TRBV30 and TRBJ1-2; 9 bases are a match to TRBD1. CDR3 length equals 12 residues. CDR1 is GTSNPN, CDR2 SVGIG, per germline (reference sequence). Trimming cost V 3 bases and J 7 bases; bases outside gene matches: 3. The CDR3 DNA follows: TGTGCCTGGAGGGGACAGGGACGTGGCTACACCTTC. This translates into CAWRGQGRGYTF. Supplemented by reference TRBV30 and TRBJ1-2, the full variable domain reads SQTIHQWPATLVQPVGSPLSLECTVEGTSNPNLYWYRQAAGRGLQLLFYSVGIGQISSEVPQNLSASRPQDRQFILSSKKLLLSDSGFYLCAWRGQGRGYTFGSGTRLTVV.

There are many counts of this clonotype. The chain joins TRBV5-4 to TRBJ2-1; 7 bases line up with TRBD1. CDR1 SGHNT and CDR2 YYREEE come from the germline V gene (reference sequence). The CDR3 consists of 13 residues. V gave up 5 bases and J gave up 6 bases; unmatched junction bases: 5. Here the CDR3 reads CASRRDRVNEQFF. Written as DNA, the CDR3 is TGTGCCAGCAGAAGAGACAGGGTCAATGAGCAGTTCTTC.

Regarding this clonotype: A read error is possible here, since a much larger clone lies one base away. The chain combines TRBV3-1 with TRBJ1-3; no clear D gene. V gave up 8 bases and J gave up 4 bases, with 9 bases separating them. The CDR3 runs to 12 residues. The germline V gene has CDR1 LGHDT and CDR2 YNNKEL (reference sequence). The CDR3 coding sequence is TGTGCCAGCGGTGGCAGAGGAAACACCATATATTTT. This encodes CASGGRGNTIYF.

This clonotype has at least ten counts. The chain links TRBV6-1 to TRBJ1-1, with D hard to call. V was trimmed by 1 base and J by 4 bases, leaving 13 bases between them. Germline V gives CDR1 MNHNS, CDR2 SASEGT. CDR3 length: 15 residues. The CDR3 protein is CASSEEPGTTTEAFF. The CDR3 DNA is TGTGCCAGCAGTGAAGAACCGGGAACTACCACTGAAGCTTTCTTT.